These T cell receptor beta chains were read from a single sample in a study of T cells in narcolepsy. Method: immunoSEQ multiplex PCR; TCRdb's copy keeps in-frame clones and lacks some. The sample holds about 35,000 clones, 80% seen once. Sequencing used memory (CD45RA-) CD4+ T cells from blood. The receptors were sampled from a human donor in good health. The CDR3 runs from the conserved cysteine through the conserved F or W. Each record gives: V gene, J gene, D gene, clone size, CDR3 protein, CDR3 DNA. D genes are given only for firm matches. A clone size is listed for some rows: how often the clone was seen (once, few, many), or a class if it is expanded.

v_gene: TRBV27
j_gene: TRBJ1-2
d_gene: NA
abundance: few
CDR3aa: CASSPQTGPYGYTF
CDR3nt: TGTGCCAGCAGTCCCCAGACAGGACCTTATGGCTACACCTTC

v_gene: TRBV21-1
j_gene: TRBJ2-5
d_gene: NA
abundance: NA
CDR3aa: CASSKVLAGDKETQYF
CDR3nt: TGTGCCAGCAGCAAAGTACTAGCGGGAGACAAAGAGACCCAGTACTTC

v_gene: TRBV19
j_gene: TRBJ2-2
d_gene: TRBD2
abundance: NA
CDR3aa: CATRLAGDTGELFF
CDR3nt: TGTGCCACCCGACTAGCGGGAGACACCGGGGAGCTGTTTTTT

v_gene: TRBV28
j_gene: TRBJ1-5
d_gene: NA
abundance: few
CDR3aa: CASSLRGWDQPQHF
CDR3nt: TGTGCCAGCAGTTTAAGGGGTTGGGATCAGCCCCAGCATTTT

v_gene: TRBV7-9
j_gene: TRBJ1-4
d_gene: NA
abundance: NA
CDR3aa: CASSLAGGGLEKLFF
CDR3nt: TGTGCCAGCAGCTTAGCTGGGGGAGGGCTTGAAAAACTGTTTTTT

v_gene: TRBV19
j_gene: TRBJ2-3
d_gene: NA
abundance: once
CDR3aa: CATQGPNTDTQYF
CDR3nt: TGTGCCACTCAGGGTCCCAACACAGATACGCAGTATTTT

v_gene: TRBV27
j_gene: TRBJ2-5
d_gene: NA
abundance: few
CDR3aa: CASSLSPDPGKTQYF
CDR3nt: TGTGCCAGCAGTTTATCTCCGGACCCGGGGAAGACCCAGTACTTC

v_gene: TRBV5-4
j_gene: TRBJ1-5
d_gene: TRBD1
abundance: medium-sized
CDR3aa: CASSNGQALPQHF
CDR3nt: TGTGCCAGCAGCAACGGACAGGCTCTCCCCCAGCATTTT

v_gene: TRBV30
j_gene: TRBJ1-6
d_gene: NA
abundance: NA
CDR3aa: CAWRSGASSYNSPLHF
CDR3nt: TGTGCCTGGAGGTCAGGGGCGAGCTCCTATAATTCACCCCTCCACTTT

v_gene: TRBV4-1
j_gene: TRBJ2-3
d_gene: NA
abundance: NA
CDR3aa: CASSHARALRTDTQYF
CDR3nt: TGCGCCAGCAGCCATGCTCGGGCACTACGCACAGATACGCAGTATTTT

v_gene: TRBV11-2
j_gene: TRBJ2-1
d_gene: TRBD1
abundance: NA
CDR3aa: CASSSTGYEQFF
CDR3nt: TGTGCCAGCAGCTCGACAGGGTATGAGCAGTTCTTC

v_gene: TRBV7-2
j_gene: TRBJ2-7
d_gene: NA
abundance: NA
CDR3aa: CASSPRGQIYEQYF
CDR3nt: TGTGCCAGCAGCCCCCGGGGTCAGATCTACGAGCAGTACTTC

v_gene: TRBV27
j_gene: TRBJ1-2
d_gene: TRBD1
abundance: NA
CDR3aa: CASSLYGQGSYGYTF
CDR3nt: TGTGCCAGCAGTTTATATGGACAGGGTAGTTATGGCTACACCTTC

v_gene: TRBV11-2
j_gene: TRBJ2-7
d_gene: TRBD2
abundance: NA
CDR3aa: CASSSSGGKSEQYF
CDR3nt: TGTGCCAGCAGCTCTAGCGGGGGGAAGAGCGAGCAGTACTTC

v_gene: TRBV28
j_gene: TRBJ2-1
d_gene: NA
abundance: NA
CDR3aa: CASSYRGDPSSYNEQFF
CDR3nt: TGTGCCAGCAGTTATAGGGGGGATCCAAGCTCCTACAATGAGCAGTTCTTC

v_gene: TRBV7-9
j_gene: TRBJ2-1
d_gene: TRBD1
abundance: NA
CDR3aa: CASSRQGSSYNEQFF
CDR3nt: TGTGCCAGCAGCCGACAGGGAAGCTCCTACAATGAGCAGTTCTTC

v_gene: TRBV5-8
j_gene: TRBJ1-5
d_gene: NA
abundance: few
CDR3aa: CASRRDSNQPQHF
CDR3nt: TGTGCCAGCAGACGCGATAGCAATCAGCCCCAGCATTTT

v_gene: TRBV7-3
j_gene: TRBJ2-1
d_gene: TRBD1
abundance: NA
CDR3aa: CASSLQQGANEQFF
CDR3nt: TGTGCCAGCAGCTTACAACAGGGGGCGAATGAGCAGTTCTTC

v_gene: TRBV5-1
j_gene: TRBJ2-7
d_gene: NA
abundance: NA
CDR3aa: CASSLGGAPYEQYF
CDR3nt: TGCGCCAGCAGCTTGGGGGGGGCCCCCTACGAGCAGTACTTC

v_gene: TRBV20-1
j_gene: TRBJ1-1
d_gene: NA
abundance: few
CDR3aa: CTASGTEAFF
CDR3nt: TGCACCGCCTCGGGGACTGAAGCTTTCTTT

v_gene: TRBV7-2
j_gene: TRBJ2-3
d_gene: NA
abundance: few
CDR3aa: CASSLTDTQYF
CDR3nt: TGTGCCAGCAGCCTCACAGATACGCAGTATTTT

v_gene: TRBV7-2
j_gene: TRBJ1-5
d_gene: TRBD1
abundance: few
CDR3aa: CASSLVGGGDRYQPQHF
CDR3nt: TGTGCCAGCAGCTTAGTTGGGGGCGGGGACAGATATCAGCCCCAGCATTTT

v_gene: TRBV7-2
j_gene: TRBJ1-2
d_gene: TRBD1
abundance: NA
CDR3aa: CASSLGRGDGYTF
CDR3nt: TGTGCCAGCAGCTTAGGCAGGGGGGACGGCTACACCTTC

v_gene: TRBV6-6
j_gene: TRBJ2-7
d_gene: NA
abundance: NA
CDR3aa: CASSYRGSFYEQYF
CDR3nt: TGTGCCAGCAGTTACCGCGGGTCATTCTACGAGCAGTACTTC

v_gene: TRBV7-9
j_gene: TRBJ1-3
d_gene: NA
abundance: NA
CDR3aa: CASSLDKLGTGNTIYF
CDR3nt: TGTGCCAGCAGCTTAGACAAGCTGGGGACTGGAAACACCATATATTTT

v_gene: TRBV5-1
j_gene: TRBJ1-5
d_gene: NA
abundance: NA
CDR3aa: CASSWDSGGNQPQHF
CDR3nt: TGCGCCAGCAGCTGGGACTCAGGGGGCAATCAGCCCCAGCATTTT

v_gene: TRBV11-2
j_gene: TRBJ1-1
d_gene: NA
abundance: NA
CDR3aa: CASSLDSGHMNTEAFF
CDR3nt: TGTGCCAGCAGCTTAGATTCGGGGCACATGAACACTGAAGCTTTCTTT

v_gene: TRBV7-9
j_gene: TRBJ2-7
d_gene: NA
abundance: NA
CDR3aa: CASSGWGQGSYEQYF
CDR3nt: TGTGCCAGCAGCGGGTGGGGGCAGGGCTCCTACGAGCAGTACTTC

v_gene: TRBV5-1
j_gene: TRBJ2-6
d_gene: TRBD1
abundance: NA
CDR3aa: CASSWTGTGANVLTF
CDR3nt: TGCGCCAGCAGCTGGACAGGGACTGGGGCCAACGTCCTGACTTTC

v_gene: TRBV18
j_gene: TRBJ2-5
d_gene: NA
abundance: NA
CDR3aa: CASSPPGGPETQYF
CDR3nt: TGTGCCAGCTCACCACCGGGGGGCCCAGAGACCCAGTACTTC

v_gene: TRBV19
j_gene: TRBJ1-4
d_gene: NA
abundance: few
CDR3aa: CASRDNNEKLFF
CDR3nt: TGTGCCAGTAGGGACAATAATGAAAAACTGTTTTTT

v_gene: TRBV6-1
j_gene: TRBJ2-5
d_gene: NA
abundance: NA
CDR3aa: CASSERRWETQYF
CDR3nt: TGTGCCAGCAGTGAACGGAGGTGGGAGACCCAGTACTTC

v_gene: TRBV19
j_gene: TRBJ2-5
d_gene: NA
abundance: NA
CDR3aa: CATRPGQLGKETQYF
CDR3nt: TGTGCCACTAGGCCGGGACAACTGGGGAAAGAGACCCAGTACTTC

v_gene: TRBV5-4
j_gene: TRBJ1-1
d_gene: NA
abundance: NA
CDR3aa: CASSSAGRLANTEAFF
CDR3nt: TGTGCCAGCAGCTCGGCAGGTAGACTGGCTAACACTGAAGCTTTCTTT

v_gene: TRBV19
j_gene: TRBJ1-2
d_gene: TRBD1
abundance: NA
CDR3aa: CASRKDRVLGYTF
CDR3nt: TGTGCCAGTAGAAAGGACAGGGTTCTTGGCTACACCTTC

v_gene: TRBV7-9
j_gene: TRBJ1-2
d_gene: TRBD1
abundance: few
CDR3aa: CASSFPGQGRGYTF
CDR3nt: TGTGCCAGCAGCTTCCCCGGACAGGGCCGCGGCTACACCTTC

v_gene: TRBV6-1
j_gene: TRBJ2-7
d_gene: NA
abundance: once
CDR3aa: CASSPRDRSSYEQYF
CDR3nt: TGTGCCAGCAGTCCCCGGGACCGGAGCTCCTACGAGCAGTACTTC

v_gene: TRBV5-1
j_gene: TRBJ2-7
d_gene: TRBD2
abundance: NA
CDR3aa: CASSPGEAGGRTNEQYF
CDR3nt: TGCGCCAGCAGCCCGGGAGAGGCGGGGGGGCGGACCAACGAGCAGTACTTC

v_gene: TRBV7-3
j_gene: TRBJ2-7
d_gene: TRBD1
abundance: NA
CDR3aa: CASSTGQGREQYF
CDR3nt: TGTGCCAGCAGCACAGGACAGGGTCGGGAGCAGTACTTC

v_gene: TRBV19
j_gene: TRBJ2-7
d_gene: TRBD2
abundance: NA
CDR3aa: CASRPAGTSGRKKQYF
CDR3nt: TGTGCCAGTAGACCGGCCGGGACTAGCGGGAGGAAGAAGCAGTACTTC

v_gene: TRBV18
j_gene: TRBJ2-7
d_gene: NA
abundance: NA
CDR3aa: CASSPREQTYEQYF
CDR3nt: TGTGCCAGCTCACCACGGGAACAGACCTACGAGCAGTACTTC

v_gene: TRBV2
j_gene: TRBJ1-4
d_gene: NA
abundance: NA
CDR3aa: CASMRTATNEKLFF
CDR3nt: TGTGCCAGCATGAGGACGGCAACTAATGAAAAACTGTTTTTT

v_gene: TRBV7-9
j_gene: TRBJ1-3
d_gene: NA
abundance: NA
CDR3aa: CASSLGQDGNTIYF
CDR3nt: TGTGCCAGCAGCTTAGGACAGGATGGAAACACCATATATTTT

v_gene: TRBV11-2
j_gene: TRBJ2-3
d_gene: NA
abundance: NA
CDR3aa: CASSLGIGGSTDTQYF
CDR3nt: TGTGCCAGCAGCTTAGGAATCGGGGGCAGCACAGATACGCAGTATTTT

v_gene: TRBV18
j_gene: TRBJ2-4
d_gene: NA
abundance: NA
CDR3aa: CASSPPPPNIQYF
CDR3nt: TGTGCCAGCTCACCCCCACCCCCTAACATTCAGTACTTC

v_gene: TRBV5-6
j_gene: TRBJ2-5
d_gene: NA
abundance: NA
CDR3aa: CASSSTPYQETQYF
CDR3nt: TGTGCCAGCAGCTCAACACCGTACCAAGAGACCCAGTACTTC

v_gene: TRBV18
j_gene: TRBJ1-6
d_gene: NA
abundance: few
CDR3aa: CASYEGTSSPLHF
CDR3nt: TGTGCCAGCTATGAAGGGACGAGTTCACCCCTCCACTTT

v_gene: TRBV5-6
j_gene: TRBJ1-5
d_gene: NA
abundance: NA
CDR3aa: CASSQQGNQPQHF
CDR3nt: TGTGCCAGCAGCCAGCAAGGCAATCAGCCCCAGCATTTT

v_gene: TRBV18
j_gene: TRBJ2-5
d_gene: NA
abundance: NA
CDR3aa: CASSPSSLETQYF
CDR3nt: TGTGCCAGCTCACCCTCGTCGTTGGAGACCCAGTACTTC

v_gene: TRBV18
j_gene: TRBJ2-3
d_gene: NA
abundance: once
CDR3aa: CASSPEVPGRADTQYF
CDR3nt: TGTGCCAGCTCACCAGAGGTCCCAGGGCGGGCAGATACGCAGTATTTT

v_gene: TRBV7-9
j_gene: TRBJ1-2
d_gene: NA
abundance: NA
CDR3aa: CASSVVEDYGYTF
CDR3nt: TGTGCCAGCAGCGTAGTGGAGGATTATGGCTACACCTTC